The source of this T cell receptor (beta chain) is a study of T-cell reconstitution after alpha-beta-depleted transplantation in children. The CDR3 is 14 amino acids. Germline V CDR1 and CDR2: KGHSH, LQKENI. V dropped 3 bases and J dropped 0 bases, with 7 bases sitting between them. The library targeted TCRbeta and was prepared with unique molecular identifiers. TCRdb re-analysed the PCR reads in MiXCR, keeping a single row per CDR3 protein. The sample has around 440,000 distinct CDR3 sequences; approximately 10% are singletons. This clonotype was counted at least ten times. The chain uses TRBV18 and TRBJ2-3; no clear D gene. The receptor comes from a child between 2 and 9 years old with inherited bone marrow failure, due to receive a stem cell transplant. Specimen: PBMCs, collected before TCRalphabeta/CD19-depleted stem cell transplant. CDR3 nucleotide sequence: TGTGCCAGCTCACCGACCACTAGCACAGATACGCAGTATTTT. Translation gives CASSPTTSTDTQYF.